This T cell receptor (beta chain) derives from a study of T cell repertoires in cytomegalovirus infection. Across the whole study: Both recently identified HLA-C-restricted and well-studied HLA-B-restricted CMV epitopes were used in the study. Public signatures in TCR beta pointed to CMV infection and matching HLA type. Findings and limits, study-wide: Within the response measured ex vivo, HLA-C-restricted CMV-specific TCR beta clonotypes were dominant. Based on cumulative public TCR beta family frequency, carriers of CMV plus the relevant HLA were identified.

This CDR3 has 16 amino acids. The junction had 4 bases not matched to a gene; V was cut back by 3 bases and J by 2 bases. Germline lookup yields CDR1 DFQATT and CDR2 SNEGSKA (reference sequence). The table lists this clonotype with a few counts. No antigen is known for it. TCRdb re-called the reads with MiXCR, one entry per CDR3 protein. This sample has fewer than 950,000 distinct CDR3 sequences, with approximately 32% found just once. The material was cultured CD8+ T cells from PBMCs, obtained from culture after CMV antigen stimulation. The chain is built from TRBV20-1 and TRBJ2-3, with 14 bases that match TRBD2. This sequence was found in a human donor in good health (CMV status not recorded). Some clones in this sample may be carry-over from other donors' samples. The CDR3 sequence is CSARGLAGASTDTQYF. The CDR3 DNA reads TGCAGTGCTAGGGGACTAGCGGGGGCCTCCACAGATACGCAGTATTTT.